This T cell receptor (beta chain) was captured in a study of T cell responses to AZD1222 COVID-19 vaccine. Study conclusions and caveats: Regions 160-218 and 743-854 dominated among vaccine-associated CD4 TCRs spanning spike. After the peak T cell response, and only then, were repertoires sampled.

TCRdb keeps only in-frame clones here, not all; method: immunoSEQ multiplex PCR. The repertoire has 150,000 to 200,000 clones, about nine tenths of them found once; the top ten carry more than 5%. Comments on this clone: The antigen remains unidentified.

This sequence originates from an adult in good health. This specimen was peripheral blood, taken on day 0 of AZD1222 vaccination.

The CDR3 reads CASSQVPSNYGYTF. CDR3 coding DNA: TGCGCCAGCAGCCAAGTGCCCAGTAACTATGGCTACACCTTC. This chain links TRBV4-3 with TRBJ1-2; D ambiguous. V lost 1 base and J 1 base, leaving 7 bases between the germline ends. The CDR3 is 14 amino acids. Looked up from germline, CDR1 is LGHNA and CDR2 is YSLEER.